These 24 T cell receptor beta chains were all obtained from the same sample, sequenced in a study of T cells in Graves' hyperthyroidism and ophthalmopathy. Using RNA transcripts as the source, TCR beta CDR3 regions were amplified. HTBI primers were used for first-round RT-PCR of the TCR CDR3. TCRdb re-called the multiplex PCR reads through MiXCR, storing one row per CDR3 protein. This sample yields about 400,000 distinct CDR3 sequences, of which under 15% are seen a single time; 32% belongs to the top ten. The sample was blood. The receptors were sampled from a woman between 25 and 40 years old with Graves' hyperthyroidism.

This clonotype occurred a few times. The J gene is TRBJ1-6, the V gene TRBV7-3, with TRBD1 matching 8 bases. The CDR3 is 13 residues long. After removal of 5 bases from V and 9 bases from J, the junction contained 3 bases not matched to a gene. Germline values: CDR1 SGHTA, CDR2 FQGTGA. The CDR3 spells CASSNTGGSPLHF. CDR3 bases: TGTGCCAGCAGCAATACAGGGGGTTCACCCCTCCACTTT. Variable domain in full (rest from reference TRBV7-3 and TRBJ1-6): GAGVSQTPSNKVTEKGKYVELRCDPISGHTALYWYRQSLGQGPEFLIYFQGTGAADDSGLPNDRFFAVRPEGSVSTLKIQRTERGDSAVYLCASSNTGGSPLHFGNGTRLTVT.

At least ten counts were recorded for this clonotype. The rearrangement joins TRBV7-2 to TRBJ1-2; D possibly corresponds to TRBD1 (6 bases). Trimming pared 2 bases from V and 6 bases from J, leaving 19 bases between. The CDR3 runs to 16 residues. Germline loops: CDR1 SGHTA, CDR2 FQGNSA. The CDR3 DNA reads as TGTGCCAGCAGCTTACTCTATCGGGACACGGGCAATGGCTACACCTTC. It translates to CASSLLYRDTGNGYTF. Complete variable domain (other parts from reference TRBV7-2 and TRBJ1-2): GAGVSQSPSNKVTEKGKDVELRCDPISGHTALYWYRQSLGQGLEFLIYFQGNSAPDKSGLPSDRFSAERTGGSVSTLTIQRTQQEDSAVYLCASSLLYRDTGNGYTFGSGTRLTVV.

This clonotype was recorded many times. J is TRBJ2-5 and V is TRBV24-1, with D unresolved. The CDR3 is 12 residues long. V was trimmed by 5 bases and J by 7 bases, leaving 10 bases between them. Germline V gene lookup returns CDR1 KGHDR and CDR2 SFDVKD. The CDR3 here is CATSGAVWTQYF. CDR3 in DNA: TGTGCCACCAGTGGAGCCGTTTGGACCCAGTACTTC.

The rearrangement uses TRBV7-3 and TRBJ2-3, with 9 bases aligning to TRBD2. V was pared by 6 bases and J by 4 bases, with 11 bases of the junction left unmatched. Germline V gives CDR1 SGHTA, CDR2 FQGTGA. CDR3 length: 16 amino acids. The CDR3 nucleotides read TGTGCCAGCAGTAAACGCATAGCGGGAGAGGCAGATACGCAGTATTTT. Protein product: CASSKRIAGEADTQYF.

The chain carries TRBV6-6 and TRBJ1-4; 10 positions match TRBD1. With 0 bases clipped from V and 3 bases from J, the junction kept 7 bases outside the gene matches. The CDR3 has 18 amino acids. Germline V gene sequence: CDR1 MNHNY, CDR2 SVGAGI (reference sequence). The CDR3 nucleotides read TGTGCCAGCAGTTACTCTGGGGGACAGGGGCTACCTAATGAAAAACTGTTTTTT. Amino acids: CASSYSGGQGLPNEKLFF.

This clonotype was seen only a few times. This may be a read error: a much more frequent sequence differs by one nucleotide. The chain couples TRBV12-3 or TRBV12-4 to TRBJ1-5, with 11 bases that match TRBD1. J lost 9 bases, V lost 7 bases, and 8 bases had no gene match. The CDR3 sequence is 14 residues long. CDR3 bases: TGTGCCAGCATAAGGGACAGGGGGGTGGGGCCCCAGCATTTT. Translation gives CASIRDRGVGPQHF.

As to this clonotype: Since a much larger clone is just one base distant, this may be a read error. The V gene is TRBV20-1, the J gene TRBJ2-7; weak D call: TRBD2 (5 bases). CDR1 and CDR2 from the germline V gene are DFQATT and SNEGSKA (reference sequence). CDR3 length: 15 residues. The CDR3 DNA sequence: TGCAGTACTAGAGATTGGAGACTGAGCTCCTACGAGCAGTACTTC. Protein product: CSTRDWRLSSYEQYF.

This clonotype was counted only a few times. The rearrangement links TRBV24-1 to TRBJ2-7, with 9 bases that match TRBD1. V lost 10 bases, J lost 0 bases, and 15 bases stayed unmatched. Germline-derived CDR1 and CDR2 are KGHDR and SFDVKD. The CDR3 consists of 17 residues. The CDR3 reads CATAPGQGPTISYEQYF. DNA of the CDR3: TGTGCCACTGCTCCGGGACAGGGACCAACTATCTCCTACGAGCAGTACTTC.

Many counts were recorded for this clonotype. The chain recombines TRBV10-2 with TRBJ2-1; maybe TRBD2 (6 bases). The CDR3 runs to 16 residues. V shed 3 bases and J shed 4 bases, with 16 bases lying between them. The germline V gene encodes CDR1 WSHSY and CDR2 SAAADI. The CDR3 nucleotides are TGCGCCAGCAGTGATCCAAGCGGGTGGGTTTACAATGAGCAGTTCTTC. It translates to CASSDPSGWVYNEQFF.

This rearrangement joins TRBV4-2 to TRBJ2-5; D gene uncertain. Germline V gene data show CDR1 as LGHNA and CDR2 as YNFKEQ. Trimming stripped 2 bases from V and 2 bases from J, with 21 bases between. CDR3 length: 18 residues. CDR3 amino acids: CASSQYSSFARQQETQYF. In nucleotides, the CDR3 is TGTGCCAGCAGCCAATATAGTTCTTTTGCTAGGCAACAAGAGACCCAGTACTTC.

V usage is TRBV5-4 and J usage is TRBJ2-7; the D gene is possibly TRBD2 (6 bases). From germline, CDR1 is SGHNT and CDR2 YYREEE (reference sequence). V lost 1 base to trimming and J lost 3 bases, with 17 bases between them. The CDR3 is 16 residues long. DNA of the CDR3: TGTGCCAGCAGCTTGAGCGGGTCGAACTATCGCTACGAGCAGTACTTC. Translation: CASSLSGSNYRYEQYF.

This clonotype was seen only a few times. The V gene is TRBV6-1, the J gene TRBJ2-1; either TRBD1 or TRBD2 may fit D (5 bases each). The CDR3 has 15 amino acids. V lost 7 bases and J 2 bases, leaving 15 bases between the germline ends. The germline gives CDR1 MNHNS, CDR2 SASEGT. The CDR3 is CASTLGDAAYNEQFF. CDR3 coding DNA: TGTGCCAGCACTCTCGGGGACGCGGCCTACAATGAGCAGTTCTTC.

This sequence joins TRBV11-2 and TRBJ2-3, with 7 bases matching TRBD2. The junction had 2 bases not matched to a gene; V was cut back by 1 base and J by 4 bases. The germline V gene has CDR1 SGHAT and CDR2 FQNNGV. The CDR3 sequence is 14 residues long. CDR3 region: CASSLVAGADTQYF. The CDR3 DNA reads TGTGCCAGCAGCTTAGTAGCGGGCGCAGATACGCAGTATTTT.

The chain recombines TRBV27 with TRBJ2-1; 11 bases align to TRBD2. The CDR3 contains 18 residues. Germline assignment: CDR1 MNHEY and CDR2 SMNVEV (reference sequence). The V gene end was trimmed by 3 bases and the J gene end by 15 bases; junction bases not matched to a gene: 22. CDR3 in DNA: TGTGCCAGCAGTTTCAGATTTTCGGTGCTAGCGGGAGGATGGGAGAGGTTCTTC. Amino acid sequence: CASSFRFSVLAGGWERFF.

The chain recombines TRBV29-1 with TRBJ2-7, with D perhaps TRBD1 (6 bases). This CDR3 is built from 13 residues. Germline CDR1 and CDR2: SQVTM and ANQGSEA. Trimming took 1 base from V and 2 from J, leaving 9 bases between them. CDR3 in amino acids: CSVEGDTTYEQYF. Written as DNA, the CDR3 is TGCAGCGTTGAAGGGGACACGACCTACGAGCAGTACTTC.

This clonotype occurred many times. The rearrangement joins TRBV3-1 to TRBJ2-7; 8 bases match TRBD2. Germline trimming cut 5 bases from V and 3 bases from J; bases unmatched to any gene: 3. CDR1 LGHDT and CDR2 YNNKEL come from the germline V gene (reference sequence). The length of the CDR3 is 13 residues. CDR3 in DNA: TGTGCCAGCAGCGAGACTAGCGTCTACGAGCAGTACTTC. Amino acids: CASSETSVYEQYF.

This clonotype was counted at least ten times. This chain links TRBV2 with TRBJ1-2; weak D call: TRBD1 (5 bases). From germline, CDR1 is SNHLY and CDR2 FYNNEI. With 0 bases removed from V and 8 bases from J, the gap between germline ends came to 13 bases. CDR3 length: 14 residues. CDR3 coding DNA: TGTGCCAGCAGTGAAGCGGTAGGGGTGGAGGGCTACACCTTC. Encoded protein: CASSEAVGVEGYTF.

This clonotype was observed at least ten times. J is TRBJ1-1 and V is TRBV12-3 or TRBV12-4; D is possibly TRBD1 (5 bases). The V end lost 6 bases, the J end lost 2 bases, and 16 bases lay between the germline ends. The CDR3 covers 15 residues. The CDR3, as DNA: TGTGCCAGCAGCCGCGCTCTGACAGTTAACACTGAAGCTTTCTTT. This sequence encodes CASSRALTVNTEAFF.

The CDR3 nucleotides read TGCAGTGCTAGAGGGCAACAGGCAAAAAACATTCAGTACTTC. It is translated as CSARGQQAKNIQYF. This chain joins TRBV20-1 and TRBJ2-4; D may be TRBD1 (5 bases). Germline V lookup: CDR1 DFQATT, CDR2 SNEGSKA (reference sequence). V lost 1 base, J lost 4 bases, and 11 bases lay in between. This CDR3 region has 14 residues.

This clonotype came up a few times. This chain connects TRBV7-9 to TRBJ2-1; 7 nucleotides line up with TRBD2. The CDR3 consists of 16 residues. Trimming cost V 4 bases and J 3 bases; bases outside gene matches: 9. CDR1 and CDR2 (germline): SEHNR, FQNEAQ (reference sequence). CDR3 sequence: CASSSQRAGSYNEQFF. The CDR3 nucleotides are TGTGCCAGCAGCTCCCAACGAGCGGGAAGCTACAATGAGCAGTTCTTC.

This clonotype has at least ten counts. In nucleotides, the CDR3 is TGTGCCAGCAGGGCACTAGCGGGAGTCAACAATGAGCAGTTCTTC. It is translated as CASRALAGVNNEQFF. This chain uses TRBV2 with TRBJ2-1, with 11 bases identical to TRBD2. The CDR3 has 15 residues. CDR1 and CDR2 from the germline V gene are SNHLY and FYNNEI. After removal of 6 bases from V and 5 bases from J, the junction contained 6 bases not matched to a gene.

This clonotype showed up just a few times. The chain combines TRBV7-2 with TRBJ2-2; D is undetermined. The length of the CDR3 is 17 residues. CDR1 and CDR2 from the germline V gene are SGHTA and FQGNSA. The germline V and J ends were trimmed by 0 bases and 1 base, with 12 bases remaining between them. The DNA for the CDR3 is TGTGCCAGCAGCTTAGCACTAACAGTTATGAACACCGGGGAGCTGTTTTTT. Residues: CASSLALTVMNTGELFF. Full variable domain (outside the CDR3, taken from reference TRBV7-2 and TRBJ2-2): GAGVSQSPSNKVTEKGKDVELRCDPISGHTALYWYRQSLGQGLEFLIYFQGNSAPDKSGLPSDRFSAERTGGSVSTLTIQRTQQEDSAVYLCASSLALTVMNTGELFFGEGSRLTVL.

CDR3 amino acids: CAISEKGTTDTQYF. The CDR3 coding sequence is TGTGCCATCAGTGAGAAGGGGACCACAGATACGCAGTATTTT. The chain joins TRBV10-3 to TRBJ2-3, with D perhaps being TRBD1 or TRBD2 (5 bases each). This CDR3 has 14 residues. Germline loops: CDR1 ENHRY, CDR2 SYGVKD. V was shortened by 2 bases and J by 2 bases, with 8 bases between the two germline ends.

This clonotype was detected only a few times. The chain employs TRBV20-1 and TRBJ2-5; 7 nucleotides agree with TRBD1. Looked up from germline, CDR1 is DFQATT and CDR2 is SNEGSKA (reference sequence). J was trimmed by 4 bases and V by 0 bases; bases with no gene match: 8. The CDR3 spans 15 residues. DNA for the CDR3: TGCAGTGCTAGAGATGTACAGGGGCGGGCAGAGACCCAGTACTTC. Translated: CSARDVQGRAETQYF.